Listed here are 9 T cell receptor beta chains from one sample, sequenced in a study of early T cells in non-severe SARS-CoV-2 infection. MiXCR, applied by TCRdb to the 5' RACE reads, yields one record per CDR3 protein. The sample has about 87,000 distinct CDR3 sequences; about 15% are singletons. The sample consisted of whole blood. The receptors shown here come from an adult who was a healthcare worker with PCR-confirmed SARS-CoV-2 infection or an uninfected control (not recorded which).

This clonotype has more than one count but fewer than ten. The V and J genes are TRBV6-6 and TRBJ1-6; the D is unclear. This CDR3 contains 12 residues. The germline V and J ends were trimmed by 7 bases and 7 bases, with 8 bases remaining between them. Germline V gives CDR1 MNHNY, CDR2 SVGAGI (reference sequence). The CDR3: CASNRGNSPLHF. In DNA form, the CDR3 reads TGTGCCAGCAATCGCGGAAATTCACCCCTCCACTTT.

This clonotype turned up a few times. V is TRBV28 and J is TRBJ1-2; 10 bases align to TRBD1. J gave up 7 bases and V 7 bases, and 9 bases lay outside the gene matches. There are 14 residues in the CDR3. Germline-derived CDR1 and CDR2 are MDHEN and SYDVKM. Written as DNA, the CDR3 is TGTGCCAGCACCCTGGGGACAGGGGTACGTGGCTACACCTTC. Its protein is CASTLGTGVRGYTF.

Ten or more counts support this clonotype. This sequence joins TRBV11-2 and TRBJ1-5; D gene uncertain. This CDR3 has 15 residues. Germline V gives CDR1 SGHAT, CDR2 FQNNGV. With 5 bases removed from V and 3 bases from J, the gap between germline ends came to 14 bases. The CDR3 region is CASSQDGGFNQPQHF. DNA of the CDR3: TGTGCCAGCAGCCAAGACGGAGGCTTCAATCAGCCCCAGCATTTT.

The genes are TRBV10-2 and TRBJ1-1; 7 bases are a match to TRBD1. The CDR3 totals 13 residues. V was pared by 6 bases and J by 7 bases, with 8 bases of the junction left unmatched. CDR1 and CDR2 (germline): WSHSY, SAAADI. CDR3 nucleotide sequence: TGCGCCAGCAGGCCTGACAGGGCGGGTGAAGCTTTCTTT. It yields the protein CASRPDRAGEAFF.

This clonotype was counted a few times. The CDR3 coding sequence is TGTGCCTGGAGTGATGTCGGAAATTACTATGGCTACACCTTC. Its protein product is CAWSDVGNYYGYTF. This sequence joins TRBV30 and TRBJ1-2, with D unresolved. Trimming pared 1 base from V and 3 bases from J, leaving 12 bases between. This CDR3 comprises 14 residues. Germline loops: CDR1 GTSNPN, CDR2 SVGIG (reference sequence).

This clonotype was seen a few times. The chain is built from TRBV12-3 or TRBV12-4 and TRBJ2-5; TRBD1 is a possible D gene (5 bases). V lost 6 bases and J 3 bases, leaving 11 bases between the germline ends. This CDR3 region has 13 residues. In nucleotides, the CDR3 is TGTGCCAGCAGGACAGACTCCGAAGAGACCCAGTACTTC. Residues: CASRTDSEETQYF.

In this sample, this clonotype turned up a few times. The chain links TRBV5-1 to TRBJ2-3; no clear D. The length of the CDR3 is 14 residues. V was shortened by 1 base and J by 2 bases, with 8 bases between the two germline ends. Per the germline V gene, CDR1 is SGHRS and CDR2 is YFSETQ. The CDR3 DNA follows: TGCGCCAGCAGCTTGCGCAGGACCACAGATACGCAGTATTTT. This translates into CASSLRRTTDTQYF.

V usage is TRBV28 and J usage is TRBJ1-1; D gene unclear. Looked up from germline, CDR1 is MDHEN and CDR2 is SYDVKM. The CDR3 totals 14 residues. Between the trimmed V and J ends, which lost 1 base and 0 bases, there was a span of 6 bases. The DNA of the CDR3 is TGTGCCAGCAGTTTATCTGGACTGAACACTGAAGCTTTCTTT. Its translation: CASSLSGLNTEAFF. Complete variable domain (other parts from reference TRBV28 and TRBJ1-1): DVKVTQSSRYLVKRTGEKVFLECVQDMDHENMFWYRQDPGLGLRLIYFSYDVKMKEKGDIPEGYSVSREKKERFSLILESASTNQTSMYLCASSLSGLNTEAFFGQGTRLTVV.

The rearrangement uses TRBV27 and TRBJ1-1, with D hard to call. CDR1 and CDR2 from the germline V gene are MNHEY and SMNVEV (reference sequence). V lost 10 bases and J 4 bases, leaving 13 bases between the germline ends. CDR3 size: 12 residues. The CDR3 loop reads CAIRTAGTEAFF. The CDR3 nucleotides are TGTGCCATTAGGACGGCTGGCACTGAAGCTTTCTTT.